These T cell receptor beta chains were read from a single sample in a study of blood T cell repertoires in COVID-19. TCRdb's table, derived via immunoSEQ multiplex PCR, lists solely in-frame clones and lacks some. The sample records a few hundred thousand clones, 80% to 90% being singletons. The specimen was peripheral blood. The receptors stem from a woman aged 50 to 60 with acute or convalescent COVID-19. The CDR3 runs from the conserved cysteine through the conserved F or W. Fields, in order: J gene, V gene, CDR3 protein.

J: TRBJ2-2
V: TRBV11-3
CDR3: CASSQGSGTGELFF

J: TRBJ2-2
V: TRBV18
CDR3: CASSPRHISGGPNTGELFF

J: TRBJ2-3
V: TRBV24-1
CDR3: CATADSGGAGDTQYF

J: TRBJ1-1
V: TRBV28
CDR3: CASSPFRVMNTEAFF

J: TRBJ2-7
V: TRBV30
CDR3: CAWTDRLVYEQYF

J: TRBJ1-2
V: TRBV4-1
CDR3: CASSPGQGATYGYTF

J: TRBJ1-2
V: TRBV4-3
CDR3: CASSQSRVDYGYTF

J: TRBJ2-1
V: TRBV5-6
CDR3: CASSSGGGSSYNEQFF

J: TRBJ2-5
V: TRBV9
CDR3: CASSAGPGGQETQYF

J: TRBJ1-2
V: TRBV24-1
CDR3: CATSVGVNYGYTF

J: TRBJ1-3
V: TRBV30
CDR3: CAWSVKQGNSGNTIYF

J: TRBJ2-1
V: TRBV2
CDR3: CASSEGQYNEQFF

J: TRBJ2-1
V: TRBV2
CDR3: CASSGLDDLSSYNEQFF

J: TRBJ2-3
V: TRBV7-9
CDR3: CASSPWTGLGTDTQYF

J: TRBJ2-1
V: TRBV11-2
CDR3: CASSTRTGGRYNEQFF

J: TRBJ1-5
V: TRBV4-3
CDR3: CASSQEQGYQPQHF

J: TRBJ2-1
V: TRBV27
CDR3: CASSLSPTGKGEFF

J: TRBJ2-2
V: TRBV6-5
CDR3: CASKSGPTGELFF

J: TRBJ2-5
V: TRBV27
CDR3: CASSLGGTGNTRLETQYF

J: TRBJ2-5
V: TRBV9
CDR3: CASSAKRDRGVQYF

J: TRBJ1-1
V: TRBV19
CDR3: CASSISGQGLLNTEAFF

J: TRBJ2-2
V: TRBV5-1
CDR3: CASSLVGGSTGELFF

J: TRBJ2-6
V: TRBV29-1
CDR3: CSVEGRVGSGANVLTF

J: TRBJ2-3
V: TRBV5-1
CDR3: CASSPSTSGGTQYF

J: TRBJ2-1
V: TRBV5-5
CDR3: CASSTFTGGNEQFF